This T cell receptor beta chain was captured by sequencing in a study of early T cells in non-severe SARS-CoV-2 infection. Background on the study: Sequencing of bulk RNA from unsorted whole blood was done, without chain pairing.

V was cut by 6 bases and J by 8 bases, with 22 bases left in between. This CDR3 region has 15 residues. From germline, CDR1 is MNHEY and CDR2 SVGAGI. General study points: VDJdb matches were skewed toward anti-spike CD8 T cell responses.

Researchers attached unique molecular identifiers to individual cDNA molecules. TCRdb re-called the 5' RACE reads through MiXCR, storing one row per CDR3 protein. Among about 64,000 distinct CDR3 sequences listed, about 12% were seen once. For this clonotype: Its target is unknown.

This sequence originates from an adult who was a healthcare worker with PCR-confirmed SARS-CoV-2 infection or an uninfected control (not recorded which). The V call is TRBV6-5, the J call TRBJ1-2; D might be TRBD1 (5 bases). Sequenced sample: whole blood. The CDR3 sequence: CASSASRDAGRGYTF. In DNA, the CDR3 is TGTGCCAGCAGCGCAAGCCGGGACGCTGGCCGCGGCTACACCTTC.